A selection of T cell receptor beta chains follows, all from one sample in a study of blood T cell repertoires in COVID-19. Only in-frame clones appear in the TCRdb table, and some are missing; sequencing was by immunoSEQ multiplex PCR. Of 200,000 to 300,000 clones listed, 70% to 85% were seen once; the top ten hold under 2%. The sample comprised peripheral blood. All receptors come from a woman of 80 years or more with acute or convalescent COVID-19. Both conserved end residues are part of each CDR3. The D gene is left open where the match is weak. Clone sizes are given selectively: once, few, many, or a class where the clone is expanded.

V: TRBV6-6
D: NA
J: TRBJ1-5
size: NA
DNA: TGTGCCAGCAGTACGGGGGATCAGCCCCAGCATTTT
CDR3: CASSTGDQPQHF

V: TRBV2
D: TRBD1
J: TRBJ1-1
size: NA
DNA: TGTGCCAGCAGTCGACAGGGGGGGAACACTGAAGCTTTCTTT
CDR3: CASSRQGGNTEAFF

V: TRBV6-5
D: TRBD1
J: TRBJ1-1
size: NA
DNA: TGTGCCAGCAGAGCCGACAGGGGTGGGACTGAAGCTTTCTTT
CDR3: CASRADRGGTEAFF

V: TRBV6-1
D: NA
J: TRBJ1-5
size: few
DNA: TGTGCCAGCAGTGAAGCGGGAATCAGGGGTAATCAGCCCCAGCATTTT
CDR3: CASSEAGIRGNQPQHF

V: TRBV11-2
D: NA
J: TRBJ1-1
size: NA
DNA: TGTGCCAGCAGCCCGCGGGCGAGGGTGGACACTGAAGCTTTCTTT
CDR3: CASSPRARVDTEAFF

V: TRBV18
D: NA
J: TRBJ2-6
size: NA
DNA: TGTGCCAGCTCACCACGGGAGGAGGCGGTAGGGGCCAACGTCCTGACTTTC
CDR3: CASSPREEAVGANVLTF

V: TRBV4-3
D: NA
J: TRBJ2-7
size: NA
DNA: TGCGCCAGCAGCCAAGAAAGGGCAGGGGCGCTTTACGAGCAGTACTTC
CDR3: CASSQERAGALYEQYF

V: TRBV29-1
D: TRBD2
J: TRBJ2-5
size: NA
DNA: TGCAGCGTTGATCAGCGGGAGGGCCAAGAGACCCAGTACTTC
CDR3: CSVDQREGQETQYF

V: TRBV6-5
D: NA
J: TRBJ1-1
size: NA
DNA: TGTGCCAGCAGTTACTTAACCGGGGAAGCTTTCTTT
CDR3: CASSYLTGEAFF

V: TRBV6-5
D: NA
J: TRBJ2-7
size: NA
DNA: TGTGCCAGCAGTTACCTCGGTGAGCAGTACTTC
CDR3: CASSYLGEQYF

V: TRBV19
D: TRBD2
J: TRBJ2-5
size: once
DNA: TGTGCCAGTAGTATAAGGAGCGGGGTGGGAGGAGAGACCCAGTACTTC
CDR3: CASSIRSGVGGETQYF

V: TRBV6-1
D: NA
J: TRBJ1-6
size: NA
DNA: TGTGCCAGCAGTCAGGATAATTCACCCCTCCACTTT
CDR3: CASSQDNSPLHF

V: TRBV6-2/TRBV6-3
D: NA
J: TRBJ1-5
size: NA
DNA: TGTGCCAGCAGTTACGCCGGGGGTCGCAATCAGCCCCAGCATTTT
CDR3: CASSYAGGRNQPQHF

V: TRBV15
D: TRBD1
J: TRBJ2-1
size: NA
DNA: TGTGCCACCAGCAGAGGAGACAGGGCCGAGGATGAGCAGTTCTTC
CDR3: CATSRGDRAEDEQFF

V: TRBV9
D: TRBD2
J: TRBJ2-1
size: NA
DNA: TGTGCCAGCAGCAGGAGCGGGATCCCCTACAATGAGCAGTTCTTC
CDR3: CASSRSGIPYNEQFF

V: TRBV5-1
D: TRBD2
J: TRBJ2-7
size: NA
DNA: TGCGCCAGCAGCACCAAACTAGCGGGTCTTTCGGAGCAGTACTTC
CDR3: CASSTKLAGLSEQYF

V: TRBV20-1
D: NA
J: TRBJ2-1
size: NA
DNA: TGCAGTGCTAGTCCCCAGACTTCATACAATGAGCAGTTCTTC
CDR3: CSASPQTSYNEQFF

V: TRBV12-3/TRBV12-4
D: NA
J: TRBJ1-1
size: NA
DNA: TGTGCCAGCAGTTTGGTGCCAGGGGTACGAGCTTTCTTT
CDR3: CASSLVPGVRAFF

V: TRBV6-5
D: NA
J: TRBJ1-6
size: NA
DNA: TGTGCCAGCAGCTCGGGACACCCGTCACCCCTCCACTTT
CDR3: CASSSGHPSPLHF

V: TRBV5-1
D: NA
J: TRBJ1-4
size: once
DNA: TGCGCCAGCAGCTTGATCCCAGGACAGACTAATGAAAAACTGTTTTTT
CDR3: CASSLIPGQTNEKLFF

V: TRBV28
D: TRBD1
J: TRBJ1-5
size: NA
DNA: TGTGCCAGCAGTTTACCGGGACAGGGCGGCCAGCCCCAGCATTTT
CDR3: CASSLPGQGGQPQHF

V: TRBV6-5
D: NA
J: TRBJ1-2
size: NA
DNA: TGTGCCAGCAGTACCGCACGAGGCTATGGCTACACCTTC
CDR3: CASSTARGYGYTF

V: TRBV5-1
D: NA
J: TRBJ2-3
size: NA
DNA: TGCGCCAGCAGCGGAGACTCTACCGCTTTAGATACGCAGTATTTT
CDR3: CASSGDSTALDTQYF

V: TRBV7-2
D: NA
J: TRBJ1-4
size: NA
DNA: TGTGCCAGCAGCCCCCAACCAAGGACAGTTAGAAATGAAAAACTGTTTTTT
CDR3: CASSPQPRTVRNEKLFF

V: TRBV5-6
D: NA
J: TRBJ1-4
size: NA
DNA: TGTGCCAGCAGCTCCCGCGTACACTATAATGAAAAACTGTTTTTT
CDR3: CASSSRVHYNEKLFF

V: TRBV5-1
D: NA
J: TRBJ2-1
size: NA
DNA: TGCGCCAGCAGCTTGGACGAGGGTGAGCAGTTCTTC
CDR3: CASSLDEGEQFF

V: TRBV27
D: TRBD2
J: TRBJ2-7
size: NA
DNA: TGTGCCAGCAGTTTGGAGGGAGGGGTTTATTACGAGCAGTACTTC
CDR3: CASSLEGGVYYEQYF

V: TRBV27
D: TRBD1
J: TRBJ2-1
size: few
DNA: TGTGCCAGCAGCCTGAATTTGGGACAGGCGACCAAGGGCAATGAGCAGTTCTTC
CDR3: CASSLNLGQATKGNEQFF

V: TRBV7-9
D: TRBD1
J: TRBJ1-2
size: NA
DNA: TGTGCCAGTATGAGGGACAGTGGGAACTATGGCTACACCTTC
CDR3: CASMRDSGNYGYTF

V: TRBV6-2/TRBV6-3
D: NA
J: TRBJ2-1
size: NA
DNA: TGTGCCAGCAGTTTGGCACAGGGGACTTACAATGAGCAGTTCTTC
CDR3: CASSLAQGTYNEQFF

V: TRBV6-5
D: NA
J: TRBJ1-6
size: few
DNA: TGTGCCAGCAGTTACTTCTTCGACAGGTTAGGCTCACCCCTCCACTTT
CDR3: CASSYFFDRLGSPLHF

V: TRBV18
D: NA
J: TRBJ1-3
size: NA
DNA: TGTGCCAGCTCACCCAGACAGGAGAGCTCTGGAAACACCATATATTTT
CDR3: CASSPRQESSGNTIYF

V: TRBV5-1
D: NA
J: TRBJ1-2
size: few
DNA: TGCGCCAGCAGCTTGGCCGGGGATGGAGGCTACACCTTC
CDR3: CASSLAGDGGYTF

V: TRBV5-8
D: TRBD1
J: TRBJ1-5
size: NA
DNA: TGTGCCAGCAGCTTGCTGGGACAGGGGGCAGGGCAGCCCCAGCATTTT
CDR3: CASSLLGQGAGQPQHF

V: TRBV27
D: NA
J: TRBJ2-7
size: once
DNA: TGTGCCACCAGGACTAACTCGTACGAGCAGTACTTC
CDR3: CATRTNSYEQYF

V: TRBV30
D: TRBD1
J: TRBJ1-3
size: NA
DNA: TGTGCCTGTAAAGGACAGGGAGGAGGAAACACCATATATTTT
CDR3: CACKGQGGGNTIYF

V: TRBV6-6
D: NA
J: TRBJ2-7
size: NA
DNA: TGTGCCAGCAGTTGGGCTGTTGGGACTCCTCCCTACGAGCAGTACTTC
CDR3: CASSWAVGTPPYEQYF

V: TRBV6-2/TRBV6-3
D: TRBD2
J: TRBJ2-7
size: NA
DNA: TGTGCCAGCAGTTATGTTGGGACTAGCGGATTCTACGAGCAGTACTTC
CDR3: CASSYVGTSGFYEQYF

V: TRBV6-5
D: NA
J: TRBJ2-1
size: NA
DNA: TGTGCCAGCACGCTTCCCGGGAGCAATGAGCAGTTCTTC
CDR3: CASTLPGSNEQFF

V: TRBV18
D: NA
J: TRBJ2-5
size: NA
DNA: TGTGCCAGCTCACCGCCTAATCGGGGAGAGACCCAGTACTTC
CDR3: CASSPPNRGETQYF

V: TRBV9
D: NA
J: TRBJ2-3
size: NA
DNA: TGTGCCAGCAGCGCCGCGGGACGGTATAGCACAGATACGCAGTATTTT
CDR3: CASSAAGRYSTDTQYF

V: TRBV5-1
D: NA
J: TRBJ1-1
size: NA
DNA: TGCGCCAGCAGCTTGACGACGGACATGAACACTGAAGCTTTCTTT
CDR3: CASSLTTDMNTEAFF

V: TRBV6-5
D: TRBD1
J: TRBJ1-2
size: NA
DNA: TGTGCCAGCAGCCGGGACAGACTTAACTATGGCTACACCTTC
CDR3: CASSRDRLNYGYTF

V: TRBV27
D: TRBD1
J: TRBJ2-3
size: NA
DNA: TGTGCCAGCAGTTTACGGACAGGGGATTGGTCAGATACGCAGTATTTT
CDR3: CASSLRTGDWSDTQYF

V: TRBV7-8
D: NA
J: TRBJ1-5
size: NA
DNA: TGTGCCAGCAGCTCAAATGGACAAAACGGAAATCAGCCCCAGCATTTT
CDR3: CASSSNGQNGNQPQHF

V: TRBV5-1
D: NA
J: TRBJ2-7
size: NA
DNA: TGCGCCAGCAGCTTGGGAGCCCGACAGGCGACACTAACCTACGAGCAGTACTTC
CDR3: CASSLGARQATLTYEQYF

V: TRBV9
D: TRBD1
J: TRBJ1-6
size: few
DNA: TGTGCCAGCAGCCCAGACGGGACAGTGCGGTCACCCCTCCACTTT
CDR3: CASSPDGTVRSPLHF

V: TRBV6-5
D: NA
J: TRBJ1-1
size: NA
DNA: TGTGCCAGCAGCCCCCAGTCTGACACTGAAGCTTTCTTT
CDR3: CASSPQSDTEAFF

V: TRBV6-5
D: NA
J: TRBJ1-3
size: once
DNA: TGTGCCAGCAGTTACCAATTCAAGAGCTCTGGAAACACCATATATTTT
CDR3: CASSYQFKSSGNTIYF

V: TRBV7-2
D: TRBD2
J: TRBJ2-7
size: NA
DNA: TGTGCCAGCAGCTTTTCCGGGAGGTCCTACGAGCAGTACTTC
CDR3: CASSFSGRSYEQYF

V: TRBV7-3
D: NA
J: TRBJ2-2
size: NA
DNA: TGTGCCAGCAGTCTACTCCCGGTACTAGGGAACACCGGGGAGCTGTTTTTT
CDR3: CASSLLPVLGNTGELFF

V: TRBV6-6
D: NA
J: TRBJ1-2
size: NA
DNA: TGTGCCAGCAGACCAGGGGCGGCGGAGGACTATGGCTACACCTTC
CDR3: CASRPGAAEDYGYTF

V: TRBV6-6
D: TRBD1
J: TRBJ2-5
size: NA
DNA: TGTGCCAGCCGGAATGGGGACAGGGAAGCTGAGACCCAGTACTTC
CDR3: CASRNGDREAETQYF

V: TRBV5-1
D: TRBD1
J: TRBJ1-1
size: NA
DNA: TGCGCCAGCAGCCCCGGACAGGGCAGAACTGAAGCTTTCTTT
CDR3: CASSPGQGRTEAFF

V: TRBV19
D: TRBD1
J: TRBJ1-2
size: NA
DNA: TGTGCCAGTAGTCCATCGGGACAGCTCCTCTATGGCTACACCTTC
CDR3: CASSPSGQLLYGYTF

V: TRBV25-1
D: NA
J: TRBJ1-1
size: NA
DNA: TGTGCCAGCGACGGGTCAGGGGAGGGGAGATTAAACACTGAAGCTTTCTTT
CDR3: CASDGSGEGRLNTEAFF

V: TRBV7-8
D: NA
J: TRBJ2-7
size: NA
DNA: TGTGCCAGCAGCTTTACGGAGTTGGGACAAACCAGAAAGTACTTC
CDR3: CASSFTELGQTRKYF

V: TRBV5-4
D: TRBD2
J: TRBJ2-3
size: NA
DNA: TGTGCCAGCAGCTTGGGTGGGACTAGCGGGAGCACAGATACGCAGTATTTT
CDR3: CASSLGGTSGSTDTQYF

V: TRBV7-3
D: NA
J: TRBJ2-1
size: NA
DNA: TGTGCCAGCAGCTCCGAGTTCTCCGAGCAGTTCTTC
CDR3: CASSSEFSEQFF

V: TRBV4-3
D: NA
J: TRBJ2-1
size: once
DNA: TGCGCCAGCAGCCACGAAAAGGGAGGAGGGGTTGAGCAGTTCTTC
CDR3: CASSHEKGGGVEQFF